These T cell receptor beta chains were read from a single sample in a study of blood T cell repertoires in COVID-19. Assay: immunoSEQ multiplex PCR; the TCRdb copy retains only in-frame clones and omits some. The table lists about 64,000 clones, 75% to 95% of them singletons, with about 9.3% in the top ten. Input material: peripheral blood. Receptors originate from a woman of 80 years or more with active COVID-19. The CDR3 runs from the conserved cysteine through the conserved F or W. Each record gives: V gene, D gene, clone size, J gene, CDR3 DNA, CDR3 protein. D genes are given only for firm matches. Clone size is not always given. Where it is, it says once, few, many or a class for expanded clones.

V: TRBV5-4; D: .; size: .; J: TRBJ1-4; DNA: TGTGCCAGCAGCTTGGGAGTTCTTAATGAAAAACTGTTTTTT; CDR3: CASSLGVLNEKLFF
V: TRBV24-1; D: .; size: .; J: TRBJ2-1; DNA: TGTGCCACCAGTCCGGGGAGCTCCTACAATGAGCAGTTCTTC; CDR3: CATSPGSSYNEQFF
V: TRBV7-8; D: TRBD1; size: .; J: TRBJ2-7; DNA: TGTGCCAGCAGCTTAGGGGACAGGCGAGCCTACGAGCAGTACTTC; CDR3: CASSLGDRRAYEQYF
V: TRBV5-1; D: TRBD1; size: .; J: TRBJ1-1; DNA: TGCGCCAGCAGCTTGGGAGGGACAGGGAAGTTCACTGAAGCTTTCTTT; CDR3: CASSLGGTGKFTEAFF
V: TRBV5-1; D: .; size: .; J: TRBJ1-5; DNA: TGCGTCAGCAGCTTGGGATCGGGCAATCAGCCCCAGCATTTT; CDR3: CVSSLGSGNQPQHF
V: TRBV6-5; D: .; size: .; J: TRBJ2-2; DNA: TGTGCCAGCAACCTACAGGGCTGGGCCGGGGAGCTGTTTTTT; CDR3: CASNLQGWAGELFF
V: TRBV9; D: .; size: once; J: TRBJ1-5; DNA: TGTGCCAGCAGCGTTAATAGCAATCAGCCCCAGCATTTT; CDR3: CASSVNSNQPQHF
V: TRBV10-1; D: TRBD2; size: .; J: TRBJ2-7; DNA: TGCGCCAGCCGACTCCGGGGGGGGGCAGGGGACTACGAGCAGTACTTC; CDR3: CASRLRGGAGDYEQYF
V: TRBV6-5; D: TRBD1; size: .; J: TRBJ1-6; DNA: TGTGCCAGCTATAGACAGGGGATTCACCCCCTCCACTTT; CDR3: CASYRQGIHPLHF
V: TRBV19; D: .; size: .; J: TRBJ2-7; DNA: TGTGCCAGTAGTATAGAAACAGGATCCTCCTACGAGCAGTACTTC; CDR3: CASSIETGSSYEQYF
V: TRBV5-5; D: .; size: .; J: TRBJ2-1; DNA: TGTGCCAGCAGCTTGCGGGGAGTTCATGAGCAGTTCTTC; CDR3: CASSLRGVHEQFF
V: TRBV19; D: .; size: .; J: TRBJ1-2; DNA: TGTGCCAGTAGTACAACGAGGGAGCGTCCAAACTATGGCTACACCTTC; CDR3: CASSTTRERPNYGYTF
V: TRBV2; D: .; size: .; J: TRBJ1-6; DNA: TGTGCCAGCAGGAGGGATCGTTGGACCTATAATTCACCCCTCCACTTT; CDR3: CASRRDRWTYNSPLHF
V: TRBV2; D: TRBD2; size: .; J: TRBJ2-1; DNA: TGTGCCAGCAGTCCCTTTAGCGGGGGAATAAGAGAGCAGTTCTTC; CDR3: CASSPFSGGIREQFF
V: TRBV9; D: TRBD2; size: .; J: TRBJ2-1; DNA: TGTGCCAGCAGCCTAGATAGCGGGGGGACCTACAATGAGCAGTTCTTC; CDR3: CASSLDSGGTYNEQFF
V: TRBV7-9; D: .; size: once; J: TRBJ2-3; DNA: TGTGCCAGCAGCGATCCGGGACTCCTCTTGTTAGATACGCAGTATTTT; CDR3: CASSDPGLLLLDTQYF
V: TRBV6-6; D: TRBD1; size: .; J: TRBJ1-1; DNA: TGTGCCAGCAGTTCGACAGGGATTGAAGCTTTCTTT; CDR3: CASSSTGIEAFF
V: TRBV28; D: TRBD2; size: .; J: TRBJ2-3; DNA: TGTGCCAGCACCGATCCCATAGCGGGACCTTCAGTGGATACGCAGTATTTT; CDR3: CASTDPIAGPSVDTQYF
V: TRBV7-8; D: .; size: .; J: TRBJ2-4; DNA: TGTGCCAGCAGTTCAGGATCGCAAAACATTCAGTACTTC; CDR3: CASSSGSQNIQYF
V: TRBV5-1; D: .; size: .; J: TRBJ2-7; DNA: TGCGCCAGCAGCTTAACCGGGACCTACGAGCAGTACTTC; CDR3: CASSLTGTYEQYF
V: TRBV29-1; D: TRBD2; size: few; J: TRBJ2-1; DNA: TGCAGCACAACTCGGGGACTAGCGGACAATGAGCAGTTCTTC; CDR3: CSTTRGLADNEQFF
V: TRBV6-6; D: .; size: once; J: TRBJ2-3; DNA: TGTGCCAGCAGTAGAGCTAGAGAGGTAACAGATACGCAGTATTTT; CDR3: CASSRAREVTDTQYF
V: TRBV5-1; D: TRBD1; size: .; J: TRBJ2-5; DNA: TGCGCCAGCAGCCCGGGACAGGGAGAGACCCAGTACTTC; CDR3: CASSPGQGETQYF
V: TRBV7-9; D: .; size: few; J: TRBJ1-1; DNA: TGTGCCAGCAGCTCTCAGGGGAGGGGCACTGAAGCTTTCTTT; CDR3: CASSSQGRGTEAFF
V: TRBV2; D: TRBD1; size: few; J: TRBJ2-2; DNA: TGTGCCATAGGGGGACAGGAGTACACCGGGGAGCTGTTTTTT; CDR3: CAIGGQEYTGELFF
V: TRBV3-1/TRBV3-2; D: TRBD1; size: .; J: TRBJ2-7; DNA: TGTGCCAGCAGCCAAGAAGGGGGCCGGGACGTAGGTGGGTACGAGCAGTACTTC; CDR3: CASSQEGGRDVGGYEQYF
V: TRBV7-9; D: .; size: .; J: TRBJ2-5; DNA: TGTGCCAGCAGCCTAATCGGGGAGACCCAGTACTTC; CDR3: CASSLIGETQYF
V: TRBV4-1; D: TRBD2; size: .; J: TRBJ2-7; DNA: TGCGCCAGCAGCCAAGGGACTAGCGGGGGGGACTACGAGCAGTACTTC; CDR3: CASSQGTSGGDYEQYF
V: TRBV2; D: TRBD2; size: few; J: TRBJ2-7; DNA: TGTGCCAGCAGTGAAAGTACTAGCGGGTCCTACGAGCAGTACTTC; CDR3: CASSESTSGSYEQYF
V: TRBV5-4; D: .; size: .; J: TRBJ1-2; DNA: TGTGCCAGCAGCGGAGACAGCAACTATGGCTACACCTTC; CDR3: CASSGDSNYGYTF
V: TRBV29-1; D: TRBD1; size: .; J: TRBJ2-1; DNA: TGCAGCGCAAAAATCGACAGGGACAATGAGCAGTTCTTC; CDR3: CSAKIDRDNEQFF
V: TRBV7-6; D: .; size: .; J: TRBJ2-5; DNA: TGTGCCAGCAGCCGTACCGGGACAACGTACCAAGAGACCCAGTACTTC; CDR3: CASSRTGTTYQETQYF
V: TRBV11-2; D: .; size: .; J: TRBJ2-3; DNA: TGTGCCAGCAGCTCCCAGGAGGGAACGCAGTATTTT; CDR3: CASSSQEGTQYF
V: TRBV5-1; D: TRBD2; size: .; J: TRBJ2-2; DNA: TGCGCCAGCAGCTTGACCCCTAGCGGGGTCGGGGAGCTGTTTTTT; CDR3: CASSLTPSGVGELFF
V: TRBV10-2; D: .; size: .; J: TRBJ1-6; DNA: TGCGCCAGCACCGCGGACAATAACTATAATTCACCCCTCCACTTT; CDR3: CASTADNNYNSPLHF
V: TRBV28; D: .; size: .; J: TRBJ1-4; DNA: TGTGCCAGCAGCAACCAGGGTAGAGAAAAACTGTTTTTT; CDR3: CASSNQGREKLFF
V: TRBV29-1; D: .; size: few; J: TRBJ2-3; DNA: TGCAGCGCCTCACACGGGGGATTCAGGTTATCTAGCACAGATACGCAGTATTTT; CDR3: CSASHGGFRLSSTDTQYF
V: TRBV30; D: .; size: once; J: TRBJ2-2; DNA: TGTGCCTGGAGTGCAAGACAAGGGGAGCTGTTTTTT; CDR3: CAWSARQGELFF
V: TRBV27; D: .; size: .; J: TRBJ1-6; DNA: TGTGCCAGCAGTTCCCAGGGGAGGGTAAATTCACCCCTCCACTTT; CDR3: CASSSQGRVNSPLHF
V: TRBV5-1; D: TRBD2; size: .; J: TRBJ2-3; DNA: TGCGCCAGCAGCTTGGAAACTAGCGGTAGCACAGATACGCAGTATTTT; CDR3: CASSLETSGSTDTQYF
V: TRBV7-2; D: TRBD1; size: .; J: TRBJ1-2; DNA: TGTGCCAGCAGCTTATCGACAGGGATTGGGTATGGCTACACCTTC; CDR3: CASSLSTGIGYGYTF
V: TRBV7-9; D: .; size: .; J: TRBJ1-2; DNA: TGTGCCAGCAGCGAGACTAACTATGGCTACACCTTC; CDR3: CASSETNYGYTF
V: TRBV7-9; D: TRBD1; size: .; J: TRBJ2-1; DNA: TGTGCCAGCAGCCCAGGGGGCGATGAGCAGTTCTTC; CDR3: CASSPGGDEQFF
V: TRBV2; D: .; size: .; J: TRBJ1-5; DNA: TGTGCCAGCAGTGACCGGGACACTGCACGAAACCCCAATCAGCCCCAGCATTTT; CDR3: CASSDRDTARNPNQPQHF
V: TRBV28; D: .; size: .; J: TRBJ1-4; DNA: TGTGCCAGCAGTTTAAATCGGGGGGGACGCGGGGAGGAAAAACTGTTTTTT; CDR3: CASSLNRGGRGEEKLFF
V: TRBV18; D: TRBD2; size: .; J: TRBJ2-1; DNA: TGTGCCAGCTCACCGGGACTAGCGGAAAACAATGAGCAGTTCTTC; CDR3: CASSPGLAENNEQFF
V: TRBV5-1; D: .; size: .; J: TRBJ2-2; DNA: TGCGCCAGCAGCTTGGAAACTAGGGTGACCGGGGAGCTGTTTTTT; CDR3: CASSLETRVTGELFF
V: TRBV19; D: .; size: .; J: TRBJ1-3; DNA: TGTGCCAGTAGTATAGATCAGGGCGGAGGAAACACCATATATTTT; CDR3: CASSIDQGGGNTIYF
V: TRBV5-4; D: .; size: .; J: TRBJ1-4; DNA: TGTGCCAGCAGCTTGAGGACAGATGAAAAACTGTTTTTT; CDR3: CASSLRTDEKLFF
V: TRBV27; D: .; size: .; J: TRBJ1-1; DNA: TGTGCCAGCAGACGAACCGGGACTGAAGCTTTCTTT; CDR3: CASRRTGTEAFF
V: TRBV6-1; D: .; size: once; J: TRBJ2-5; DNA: TGTGCCAGCAGTGAAGATGCCCGGGAGACCCAGTACTTC; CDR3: CASSEDARETQYF
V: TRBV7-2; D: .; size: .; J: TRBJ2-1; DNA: TGTGCCAGCAGCTTGGGACAAGTCCGATACAATGAGCAGTTCTTC; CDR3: CASSLGQVRYNEQFF